What follows describes a single TCR beta chain. The study drew its donors from healthy HIV-negative adults without recent acute infections or vaccinations. Sequenced by immunoSEQ multiplex PCR; TCRdb stores in-frame clones only, minus some. The sample has about 1 million clones; 65% to 80% are singletons. Germline V gene lookup returns CDR1 LNHDA and CDR2 SQIVND (reference sequence). V was cut by 6 bases and J by 7 bases, with 10 bases left in between. The CDR3 consists of 13 residues. These data belong to a study of shared clonotypes between healthy human individuals. The chain recombines TRBV19 with TRBJ1-6; D ambiguous. Sequencing was done on a sample of memory CD4+ T cells sorted from blood. Subset in this sample: CD45RA-negative fraction. This clonotype was sampled from a man aged 18 to 35 in good health. The CDR3 loop is CASREGWNSPLHF. In nucleotides, the CDR3 is TGTGCCAGTAGGGAAGGGTGGAATTCACCCCTCCACTTT. Filled out from reference TRBV19 and TRBJ1-6, the complete variable domain reads DGGITQSPKYLFRKEGQNVTLSCEQNLNHDAMYWYRQDPGQGLRLIYYSQIVNDFQKGDIAEGYSVSREKKESFPLTVTSAQKNPTAFYLCASREGWNSPLHFGNGTRLTVT.